The following is a T cell receptor beta chain sequence with its context. What it binds is not known. The libraries were made with immunoSEQ version 4 in survey mode. Generated by immunoSEQ multiplex PCR, the TCRdb table keeps only in-frame clones and is missing some. The sample has just over 40,000 clones, around 82% seen once; the top ten hold approximately 15%. Cells were stimulated with overlapping HIV-1 Gag 15-mer peptides. CD40L/CD69 double-negative CD45RO-high memory CD4+ T cells were collected. This entry belongs to a study of persistence of HIV-infected CD4 T cells. About the research overall: Median time on suppressive ART was around eight years. Broader study findings: CMV- and Gag-responding cells had lower TCRbeta richness than CD3/CD28-responding cells.

The CDR3 runs 12 residues. The trim removed 0 bases at V and 12 bases at J, leaving 5 bases unmatched. CDR1 is MNHNS and CDR2 is SASEGT in the germline V gene. The gene calls are TRBV6-1 and TRBJ2-7; TRBD2 agrees at 7 bases. This TCR derives from an adult man with HIV who was CMV-seropositive. Material: CD4+ T cells sorted from PBMCs after roughly 18-hour stimulation, obtained from a patient who received antiretroviral therapy. The CDR3 DNA sequence: TGTGCCAGCAGTGAAGCCAGGACTAGAGCGTACTTC. As protein: CASSEARTRAYF.